The subject of this entry is one T cell receptor beta chain. In its sample, this clone was seen once. Its antigen remains unidentified. No much larger clone is present one base from it, and per-base qualities are unavailable. This record comes from a study of blood T cell repertoires in COVID-19 (dated by TCRdb to 2018 to 2021). For the wider study: The collaborator samples originated in the United States, Italy and Spain and spanned the acute and convalescent phases of COVID-19. Subjects who had been exposed to COVID-19, were actively infected with it, or had recovered from it provided the deeply sampled blood TCRbeta repertoires that made up the dataset. A freely available public database, intended as a resource for researchers studying the immune response to SARS-CoV-2, is where the repertoires were released. Where HLA class I and class II types were available, the types were taken from metadata supplied by the sample provider, not from assay-based typing. Nearly every sample came with metadata listing a de-identified subject ID, COVID-19 status, age in years and sex. The samples were drawn from the first 160 participants of the ongoing ImmuneRACE study and from 1,254 subjects provided by 6 global collaborators. The prospective study material was composed of cDNA or gDNA derived from T cells, B-cell-depleted T cells, or PBMCs.

The research as a whole found: How much clinical and demographic metadata was included differed by source and by participant, and the metadata was provided uncurated.

TCRbeta CDR3 regions were amplified from genomic DNA using the immunoSEQ Assay, a bias-controlled multiplex PCR. The original methods were these. The number of nucleated cells in each sample was estimated by amplification of reference gene primers within the assay. To quantify the absolute abundance of each unique TCRbeta CDR3 rearrangement, sequence reads were collapsed and filtered. Productive Simpson clonality was computed per sample as the square root of Simpson's diversity index over productive rearrangements. Imported from immuneACCESS, the table was reduced by TCRdb to in-frame sequences with V and J called. These copies leave out some clones; in studies compared against another copy, an unresolved V gene accounts for under half, and the cause of the remainder is not known. That table supplies the V and J calls and clone size; D and trimming were determined from the DNA. The sample table lists 150,000 to 200,000 clones, 79% of them with a count of one. Jointly, the top ten make up approximately 7.6% of the sample.

There are 15 amino acids in the CDR3, from cysteine to phenylalanine inclusive. The sequence is cut down to CDR3 DNA, 45 bases in frame from base 1. Cut back by 1 base and 8 bases, the V and J ends lie 14 bases apart. From a lookup of the germline V gene, CDR1 and CDR2 are SGHAT and FQNNGV. One collaborating source in Seattle enrolled patients during active infection and followed them longitudinally through the course of disease. The collaborating institutions used their own protocols to collect whole blood in K2EDTA tubes. For TCRbeta analysis, collaborators shipped samples in one of three forms: frozen whole blood, isolated PBMCs, or DNA extracted from either of those sample types.

The TCR sequence derives from a woman aged 60 to 75 with COVID-19, enrolled during active disease. The sequenced sample consisted of peripheral blood. The receptor chain draws on TRBV11-2 and TRBJ1-4; 5 matching bases give a weak D call of TRBD1. The DNA is as follows: TGTGCCAGCAGCTTAGGGCAGGGAGGTAAAGAAAAACTGTTTTTT. Translated, it reads CASSLGQGGKEKLFF.